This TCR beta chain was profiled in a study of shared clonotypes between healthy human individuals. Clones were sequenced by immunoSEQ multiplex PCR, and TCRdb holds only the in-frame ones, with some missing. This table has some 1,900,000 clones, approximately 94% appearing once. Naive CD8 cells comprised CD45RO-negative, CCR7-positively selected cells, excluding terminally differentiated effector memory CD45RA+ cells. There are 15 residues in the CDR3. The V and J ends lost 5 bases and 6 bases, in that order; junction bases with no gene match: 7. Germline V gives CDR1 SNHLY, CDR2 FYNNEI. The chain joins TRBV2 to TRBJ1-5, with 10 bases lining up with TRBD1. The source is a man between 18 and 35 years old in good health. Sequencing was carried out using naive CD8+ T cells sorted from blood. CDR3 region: CASSLGTGVRQPQHF. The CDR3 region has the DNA TGTGCCAGCAGTCTAGGGACAGGGGTTCGTCAGCCCCAGCATTTT.